This passage covers 27 T cell receptor beta chains from one sample sequenced in a study of tissue T cells after allogeneic stem cell transplantation. The time point denotes: mouse harvest day 14 after allogeneic transplant. Each mouse received 10^7 T-cell-depleted marrow cells plus 10^6 splenic CD5+ T cells by tail vein. Sequencing used immunoSEQ multiplex PCR; TCRdb keeps in-frame clones, though not all of them. The table shows about 6,800 clones, with roughly 32% occurring only once. Material for sequencing was skin. These receptors originate from a female BALB/c mouse given C57BL/6 T cells with graft-versus-host disease after an allogeneic hematopoietic cell transplant.

Of note for this clone: Mouse gene names and germline throughout. CDR3 bases read: TGTGCCAGCAGACTGGGGGTTAACCAAGACACCCAGTAC. Encoded protein: CASRLGVNQDTQY. The CDR3 in full is CASRLGVNQDTQYF. This rearrangement joins TRBV26 to TRBJ2-5; the match to TRBD2 covers 8 bases. Coverage ceases 1 residue before the CDR3 finishes, and the germline J gene fills in the end. This CDR3 contains 14 residues. Germline CDR1 reads KGHPV; CDR2 reads FQNQEV (reference sequence). The V gene end was trimmed by 6 bases and the J gene end by 0 bases; junction bases not matched to a gene: 2.

This clone showed up just a few times. Gene names refer to mouse genes. The read gets to within 1 residue of the CDR3 end, and the germline J gene fills in the rest. This chain joins TRBV16 and TRBJ2-3; TRBD2 agrees at 8 bases. Germline trimming cut 0 bases from V and 3 bases from J; bases unmatched to any gene: 2. Per germline, CDR1 SGHSA and CDR2 FRNQAP. The CDR3 has 15 residues. CDR3 protein: CASSLEGGRAETLYF. Partial CDR3 DNA: TGTGCAAGCAGCTTAGAGGGGGGGCGCGCAGAAACGCTGTAT. The full variable domain, its missing parts supplied by reference TRBV16 and TRBJ2-3, is NAGVIQTPRHKVTGKGQEATLWCEPISGHSAVFWYRQTIVQGLEFLTYFRNQAPIDDSGMPKERFSAQMPNQSHSTLKIQSTQPQDSAVYLCASSLEGGRAETLYFGSGTRLTVL.

Of note for this clone: The gene names given are mouse names. Read data end 1 residue before the CDR3 end; the end is taken from the germline J gene. The chain is built from TRBV26 and TRBJ1-3; 11 nucleotides match TRBD1. The germline V gene has CDR1 KGHPV and CDR2 FQNQEV (reference sequence). Trimming cost V 4 bases and J 2 bases; bases outside gene matches: 1. The CDR3 sequence is 15 residues long. Incomplete CDR3 DNA: TGTGCCAGCAGTCGGGACAGGGGGACTGGAAATACGCTCTAT. Translated: CASSRDRGTGNTLY. The CDR3 as a whole reads CASSRDRGTGNTLYF.

About this clone: Gene names are mouse gene names. The read halts 1 residue ahead of the CDR3 end, with the missing end drawn from the germline J gene. The chain joins TRBV19 to TRBJ2-2, with D perhaps matching TRBD1 (5 bases). V was shortened by 5 bases and J by 4 bases, with 12 bases between the two germline ends. Germline values: CDR1 FNHDT, CDR2 SITEND (reference sequence). This CDR3 comprises 14 residues. The CDR3 DNA, read in part, is TGTGCCAGCAGCTGGAGGGGTGGCACCGGGCAGCTCTAC. This gives the protein CASSWRGGTGQLY. The complete CDR3 reads CASSWRGGTGQLYF. The whole variable domain, filled in from reference TRBV19 and TRBJ2-2, reads GGIITQTPKFLIGQEGQKLTLKCQQNFNHDTMYWYRQDSGKGLRLIYYSITENDLQKGDLSEGYDASREKKSSFSLTVTSAQKNEMAVFLCASSWRGGTGQLYFGEGSKLTVL.

By share, this clone ranks as large. The gene symbols are mouse symbols. Coverage ceases 1 residue before the CDR3 finishes, and the germline J gene fills in the end. V gene TRBV13-2 combines with J gene TRBJ1-4; the match to TRBD1 covers 9 bases. The CDR3 consists of 14 residues. The V segment lost 2 bases and the J segment 6 bases; nucleotides outside the gene matches: 2. Per the germline V gene, CDR1 is NNHNN and CDR2 is SYGAGS (reference sequence). The CDR3: CASGEQGADERLFF. CDR3 DNA, as far as it was read: TGTGCCAGCGGTGAACAGGGGGCCGACGAAAGATTATTT.

There are a few counts of this clone. Genes here carry mouse names. The CDR3 end lies 1 residue beyond the end of the read and is filled in from the germline J gene. The chain recombines TRBV26 with TRBJ1-2, with TRBD1 identical over 8 bases. V dropped 6 bases and J dropped 2; count of bases not matched to a gene: 5. The CDR3 sequence is 14 residues long. Germline values: CDR1 KGHPV, CDR2 FQNQEV (reference sequence). CDR3 DNA (partial): TGTGCCAGCAGCCTCAGGGGGCAGAACTCCGACTACACC. Protein product: CASSLRGQNSDYT. The full CDR3 protein reads CASSLRGQNSDYTF. Drawing the rest from reference TRBV26 and TRBJ1-2, the complete variable domain is NSKVIQTPRYLVKGQGQKAKMRCIPEKGHPVVFWYQQNKNNEFKFLINFQNQEVLQQIDMTEKRFSAECPSNSPCSLEIQSSEAGDSALYLCASSLRGQNSDYTFGSGTRLLVI.

As regards this clone: The gene names given are mouse names. The read gets to within 1 residue of the CDR3 end, and the germline J gene fills in the rest. This chain uses TRBV26 with TRBJ1-5; TRBD1 is a possible D gene (5 bases). CDR1 KGHPV and CDR2 FQNQEV come from the germline V gene (reference sequence). CDR3 length: 14 residues. V lost 4 bases to trimming and J lost 0 bases, with 7 bases between them. The CDR3: CASSRQNNNQAPLF. The part of the CDR3 DNA that was read is TGTGCCAGCAGTCGACAGAATAACAACCAGGCTCCGCTT. The full variable domain, completed using reference TRBV26 and TRBJ1-5, is NSKVIQTPRYLVKGQGQKAKMRCIPEKGHPVVFWYQQNKNNEFKFLINFQNQEVLQQIDMTEKRFSAECPSNSPCSLEIQSSEAGDSALYLCASSRQNNNQAPLFGEGTRLSVL.

As for this clone: Gene labels here are mouse ones. The sequenced fragment ends 1 residue before the CDR3 boundary, so the rest is inferred from the germline J gene. The V and J genes are TRBV16 and TRBJ1-1; D is perhaps TRBD1 (6 bases). V was clipped by 3 bases and J by 4 bases, with 9 bases between them. This CDR3 spans 13 amino acids. Germline lookup yields CDR1 SGHSA and CDR2 FRNQAP. The sequenced CDR3 bases are TGTGCAAGCAGCTTTAGGGGGGGCACAGAAGTCTTC. Translation gives CASSFRGGTEVF. The full CDR3 protein reads CASSFRGGTEVFF. The full variable domain, rest sourced from reference TRBV16 and TRBJ1-1, is NAGVIQTPRHKVTGKGQEATLWCEPISGHSAVFWYRQTIVQGLEFLTYFRNQAPIDDSGMPKERFSAQMPNQSHSTLKIQSTQPQDSAVYLCASSFRGGTEVFFGKGTRLTVV.

In the case of this clone: Each gene name is a mouse one. With the read ending 1 residue before the CDR3 end, the germline J gene is used to fill in that end. This chain joins TRBV26 and TRBJ2-5, with 14 bases identical to TRBD2. The V gene's germline CDR1 is KGHPV and CDR2 FQNQEV (reference sequence). This CDR3 is 18 amino acids long. Germline trimming cut 4 bases from V and 2 bases from J; bases unmatched to any gene: 8. The sequenced part of the CDR3 DNA is TGTGCCAGCAGTCGCCGGGACTGGGGGGGCGCGGGCCAAGACACCCAGTAC. It yields the protein CASSRRDWGGAGQDTQY. The entire CDR3 protein reads CASSRRDWGGAGQDTQYF.

With regard to this clone: Mouse germline and gene names are used. Coverage ceases 1 residue before the CDR3 finishes, and the germline J gene fills in the end. The chain carries TRBV3 and TRBJ1-5, with D tentatively TRBD1 (5 bases). Trimming shortened V by 2 bases and J by 3 bases, and 11 bases separated the two germline ends. Germline values: CDR1 SNHLY, CDR2 FYNGKV (reference sequence). The CDR3 contains 15 residues. CDR3 bases read: TGTGCCAGCAGCTTAAAGAGAGGGACCAACCAGGCTCCGCTT. Protein product: CASSLKRGTNQAPL. The entire CDR3 reads CASSLKRGTNQAPLF.

By share, this clone ranks as medium-sized (0.01 to 0.1%). Gene names are mouse gene names. Read sequence stops 1 residue before the CDR3 end, and the germline J gene provides the missing end. V is TRBV3 and J is TRBJ2-5; 8 nucleotides match TRBD2. The CDR3 is 12 residues long. The V gene's germline CDR1 is SNHLY and CDR2 FYNGKV (reference sequence). With V trimmed by 5 bases and J by 6 bases, 1 base remained unmatched. The CDR3 loop is CASSGLGDTQYF. Partial CDR3 DNA: TGTGCCAGCAGCGGACTGGGCGACACCCAGTAC.

This clone was detected a few times. The gene names here belong to mouse. The read falls 1 residue short of the CDR3 end, and the missing part is taken from the germline J gene. The rearrangement joins TRBV13-3 to TRBJ2-1, with 11 bases matching TRBD2. CDR3 length: 15 residues. Germline V CDR1 and CDR2: NNHDY, SYVADS. V lost 4 bases, J lost 1 base, and 1 base stayed unmatched. The CDR3 bases that were read are TGTGCCAGCAGTAGGACTGGGGGGAACTATGCTGAGCAGTTC. Translating gives CASSRTGGNYAEQF. From start to end, the CDR3 is CASSRTGGNYAEQFF.

In its sample, this clone ranks as medium-sized. Mouse germline and gene names are used. The read halts 1 residue ahead of the CDR3 end, with the missing end drawn from the germline J gene. The J gene is TRBJ2-4, the V gene TRBV26; D is unresolved. V was cut by 5 bases and J by 0 bases, with 9 bases left in between. CDR1 is KGHPV, CDR2 FQNQEV, per germline (reference sequence). The CDR3 is 14 residues long. CDR3 bases read: TGTGCCAGCAGTGCCCTCGCTAGTCAAAACACCTTGTAC. This gives the protein CASSALASQNTLY. The whole CDR3 sequence reads CASSALASQNTLYF.

This clone was seen more than once but under ten times. Gene names follow the mouse nomenclature. Sequencing ends 1 residue short of the CDR3 end; the germline J gene provides the rest. The rearrangement uses TRBV26 and TRBJ1-1, with 8 bases that match TRBD1. This CDR3 is built from 15 residues. Trimming took 4 bases from V and 0 from J; bases not matched to a gene: 4. Germline CDR1 reads KGHPV; CDR2 reads FQNQEV (reference sequence). The CDR3 here is CASSHTGGANTEVFF. Incomplete CDR3 DNA: TGTGCCAGCAGTCACACAGGGGGTGCAAACACAGAAGTCTTC. Based on the CDR3 plus reference TRBV26 and TRBJ1-1, the full variable domain is NSKVIQTPRYLVKGQGQKAKMRCIPEKGHPVVFWYQQNKNNEFKFLINFQNQEVLQQIDMTEKRFSAECPSNSPCSLEIQSSEAGDSALYLCASSHTGGANTEVFFGKGTRLTVV.

Worth noting for this clone: These gene names are mouse names. Coverage ceases 1 residue before the CDR3 finishes, and the germline J gene fills in the end. Distinct nucleotide sequences in the sample also encode this CDR3. V is TRBV26 and J is TRBJ1-4, with no clear D. Germline CDR1 and CDR2: KGHPV and FQNQEV (reference sequence). With 5 bases removed from V and 0 bases from J, the gap between germline ends came to 7 bases. There are 14 residues in the CDR3. CDR3: CASSRQISNERLFF. The CDR3 DNA, read in part, is TGTGCCAGCAGTAGACAAATTTCCAACGAAAGATTATTT.

A note on this clone: The germline and genes are mouse ones. The read stops 1 residue short of the end of the CDR3; the missing end is completed from the germline J gene. This sequence joins TRBV4 and TRBJ1-6; D not certain. TRBJ1-6 is annotated as an ORF whose role is uncertain. Between the trimmed V and J ends, which lost 5 bases and 8 bases, there was a span of 7 bases. From germline, CDR1 is LGHDT and CDR2 YNNKQL (reference sequence). This CDR3 is 12 amino acids long. The part of the CDR3 DNA that was read is TGTGCCAGCAGCAACTGGGATTCGCCCCTCTAC. The encoded protein is CASSNWDSPLY. In full, the CDR3 reads CASSNWDSPLYF.

Note on this clone: Mouse names are used for the genes. The CDR3 end lies 1 residue beyond the end of the read and is filled in from the germline J gene. The chain combines TRBV2 with TRBJ2-1; no clear D. V lost 0 bases and J 6 bases, leaving 9 bases between the germline ends. The CDR3 contains 14 residues. From germline, CDR1 is LGHNA and CDR2 YSYQKL. CDR3: CASSQERGLAEQFF. The DNA read from the CDR3 is TGTGCCAGCAGCCAAGAGCGAGGGCTTGCTGAGCAGTTC.

Notes on this clone: Gene names are the mouse ones. The read terminates 1 residue ahead of where the CDR3 ends, so the germline J gene completes it. V usage is TRBV26 and J usage is TRBJ1-1; 7 positions agree with TRBD1. Germline values: CDR1 KGHPV, CDR2 FQNQEV (reference sequence). V gave up 6 bases and J gave up 1 base; unmatched junction bases: 2. This CDR3 is 13 amino acids long. The CDR3 sequence is CASSHRGNTEVFF. The sequenced CDR3 bases are TGTGCCAGCAGCCACAGGGGGAACACAGAAGTCTTC.

This clone was observed a single time. The gene names here belong to mouse. The read stops 1 residue short of the end of the CDR3; the missing end is completed from the germline J gene. This chain joins TRBV31 and TRBJ2-5, with a possible D match to TRBD2 (5 bases). V was shortened by 3 bases and J by 0 bases, with 13 bases between the two germline ends. From germline, CDR1 is GKSSPN and CDR2 SITVG. This CDR3 contains 15 residues. CDR3 protein: CAWSPPAGNQDTQYF. The CDR3 DNA, read in part, is TGTGCCTGGAGCCCCCCTGCTGGGAACCAAGACACCCAGTAC.

To note about this clone: Mouse gene names and germline throughout. The sequence runs out 1 residue before the end of the CDR3; the remainder is reconstructed from the germline J gene. The chain recombines TRBV3 with TRBJ1-4; 11 positions agree with TRBD1. The CDR3 sequence is 15 residues long. Germline lookup yields CDR1 SNHLY and CDR2 FYNGKV (reference sequence). The V segment lost 4 bases and the J segment 7 bases; nucleotides outside the gene matches: 5. The CDR3 sequence is CASSYRDRGTERLFF. Partial CDR3 DNA: TGTGCCAGCAGCTACCGGGACAGGGGGACCGAAAGATTATTT.

This clone has only a few counts. Each gene name is a mouse one. The read terminates 1 residue before the CDR3 end, so the remaining end is supplied by the germline J gene. This chain links TRBV31 with TRBJ1-6; 9 bases align to TRBD1. TRBJ1-6 is placed among ORFs of uncertain function. The CDR3 sequence is 14 residues long. V gave up 3 bases and J gave up 8 bases; unmatched junction bases: 5. Germline CDR1 reads GKSSPN; CDR2 reads SITVG. This chain's CDR3 is CAWSLDRGDSPLYF. CDR3 DNA (partial): TGTGCCTGGAGCCTGGACAGGGGTGATTCGCCCCTCTAC.

A remark on this clone: Mouse gene names apply. From the germline J gene comes the end of the CDR3, since the read stops 1 residue before it. The V gene is TRBV23, the J gene TRBJ1-3; the table's TRBD1 call for D was not verified on the DNA. Germline CDR1 reads KGHTA; CDR2 reads FQNQQP. This CDR3 has 17 residues. This CDR3 is CSSSQSTGGYSGNTLYF. The DNA read from the CDR3 is TGCTCCAGCAGTCAATCGACAGGGGGGTATTCTGGAAATACGCTCTAT. The full variable domain, its missing parts supplied by reference TRBV23 and TRBJ1-3, is DAAVTQKPRYLIKMKGQEAEMKCIPEKGHTAVFWYQQKQSKELKFLIYFQNQQPLDQIDMVKERFSAVCPSSSLCSLGIRTCEAEDSALYLCSSSQSTGGYSGNTLYFGEGSRLIVV.

This clone was seen a single time. Gene and germline names: mouse. The sequenced fragment ends 1 residue before the CDR3 boundary, so the rest is inferred from the germline J gene. This chain joins TRBV5 and TRBJ1-1; D call uncertain. This CDR3 is 13 amino acids long. Germline CDR1 and CDR2: LGHNA and YNLKQL (reference sequence). The V end lost 0 bases, the J end lost 0 bases, and 2 bases lay between the germline ends. CDR3 sequence: CASSQEQNTEVFF. CDR3 bases read: TGTGCCAGCAGCCAAGAACAGAACACAGAAGTCTTC.

Notes on this clone: Given a much more abundant clone one base away, this may be a read error. Mouse names are used for the genes. The CDR3 sequence is CSSSQSNSQNTLYF. The sequenced CDR3 bases are TGCTCCAGCAGTCAATCGAATAGTCAAAACACCTTGTAC. The rearrangement links TRBV23 to TRBJ2-4. The DNA ends 1 residue before the CDR3 does, and the rest of the CDR3 is filled in from the germline J gene. The CDR3 runs 14 residues. Germline-derived CDR1 and CDR2 are KGHTA and FQNQQP.

About this clone: Genes and germline are mouse. The CDR3 extends 1 residue past the end of the read, so its final part is completed from the germline J gene. Other nucleotide sequences from this sample produce the same CDR3. The genes are TRBV26 and TRBJ1-1; D is possibly TRBD1 (5 bases). Trimming removed 6 bases at V and 0 bases at J, with 8 bases between. CDR1 and CDR2 from the germline V gene are KGHPV and FQNQEV (reference sequence). This CDR3 spans 13 amino acids. CDR3 protein: CASSPGQNTEVFF. CDR3 DNA (partial): TGTGCCAGCAGCCCGGGACAGAACACAGAAGTCTTC. The variable domain in full, with the rest retrieved from reference TRBV26 and TRBJ1-1, is NSKVIQTPRYLVKGQGQKAKMRCIPEKGHPVVFWYQQNKNNEFKFLINFQNQEVLQQIDMTEKRFSAECPSNSPCSLEIQSSEAGDSALYLCASSPGQNTEVFFGKGTRLTVV.

Remarks on this clone: The germline and genes are mouse ones. Read data end 1 residue before the CDR3 end; the end is taken from the germline J gene. The chain carries TRBV16 and TRBJ2-3; no clear D. This CDR3 comprises 13 residues. V was clipped by 0 bases and J by 3 bases, with 4 bases between them. The germline V gene encodes CDR1 SGHSA and CDR2 FRNQAP. Incomplete CDR3 DNA: TGTGCAAGCAGCTTAGAGACAGCAGAAACGCTGTAT. Its translation: CASSLETAETLY. The whole CDR3 protein is CASSLETAETLYF.

With regard to this clone: Germline and genes: mouse. The observed sequence ends 1 residue before the CDR3 terminus, with the missing tail filled in from the germline J gene. This chain uses TRBV29 with TRBJ2-7; D is possibly TRBD1 or TRBD2 (5 bases each). The CDR3 totals 14 residues. V lost 5 bases to trimming and J lost 6 bases, with 17 bases between them. The germline V gene has CDR1 MSHET and CDR2 SYDVDS. The covered CDR3 bases are TGTGCTAGCAGTCCGCGCTCGGGACCGGGTGAACAGTAC. This translates into CASSPRSGPGEQY. The entire CDR3 is CASSPRSGPGEQYF.